This T cell receptor beta chain emerged from a study of blood T cell repertoires in COVID-19. Study-wide background: Samples of COVID-19 (acute and convalescent) were obtained from the United States, Italy and Spain. Sample material is recorded as cDNA or gDNA derived from T cells, B-cell-depleted T cells, or PBMCs.

Original data processing: Scientists estimated how many nucleated cells there were by amplifying reference gene primers. The assay was immunoSEQ multiplex PCR, and TCRdb's table has in-frame clones only and misses some. From that table come the V and J calls and clone size; the DNA was used to work out D and trimming. The sample shows 130,000 or so clones, roughly 83% of them seen only once. V lost 4 bases, J lost 6 bases, and 10 bases lay in between. Per the germline V gene, CDR1 is SGHTA and CDR2 is FQGTGA. There are 13 residues in the CDR3. The chain couples TRBV7-3 to TRBJ2-1; tentatively, D is TRBD2 (6 bases). The sample was peripheral blood. The TCR comes from a man aged 60 to 69 with acute or convalescent COVID-19. The CDR3 nucleotides read TGTGCCAGCAGCTCAGGGACTGCCAATGAGCAGTTCTTC. Its protein is CASSSGTANEQFF.